Presented here are 27 T cell receptor delta chains from one specimen sequenced in a study of gamma-delta chains in newborns, infants, children. TCRdb redid clone calling on the reads using CATT. Among fewer than 14,000 delta-chain clones listed, less than 4.5% were seen once. Sequencing was performed on blood. The receptors here all came from a child who was a newborn, infant or young child, either healthy, febrile or measles-vaccinated (not recorded which).

Notes on this clone: This may be a read error: a much more frequent sequence differs by one nucleotide. This sequence joins TRDV2 and TRDJ3, with TRDD3 matching over 7 bases. The V gene's germline CDR1 is GEAIGNYY and CDR2 EKD. There are 19 residues in the CDR3. The CDR3 nucleotides are TGTGCCTGTAACACCGCTGGGGGGCCTAGCTCCTGGGACACCCGACAGATGTTTTTC. This gives the protein CACNTAGGPSSWDTRQMFF.

This chain connects TRDV1 to TRDJ4, with TRDD3 matching over 9 bases. V dropped 8 bases and J dropped 0; count of bases not matched to a gene: 25. This CDR3 is built from 20 residues. Germline loops: CDR1 TSWWSYY, CDR2 QGS. CDR3 in amino acids: CALFIACPLFTGGHARPLIF. CDR3 DNA: TGTGCTCTTTTTATTGCTTGTCCCCTCTTTACTGGGGGACACGCCAGACCCCTGATCTTT.

On this clone itself: A read error likely explains this, since a far larger clone differs by one base. The same CDR3 is also encoded by other DNA sequences in this sample. For the CDR3, the DNA is TGTGCCTGTGACACTCTCGGGAATGCTAGACCTGACACCGATAAACTCATCTTT. Its protein is CACDTLGNARPDTDKLIF. V is TRDV2 and J is TRDJ1; D is unresolved. Trimming shortened V by 1 base and J by 0 bases, and 20 bases separated the two germline ends. The CDR3 extends over 18 amino acids. Germline CDR1 reads GEAIGNYY; CDR2 reads EKD.

This clone rates as medium-sized. The chain is built from TRDV2 and TRDJ1; 13 bases are a match to TRDD3. The length of the CDR3 is 19 residues. Germline V CDR1 and CDR2: GEAIGNYY, EKD. The V and J ends lost 4 bases and 1 base, in that order; junction bases with no gene match: 14. The CDR3 DNA follows: TGTGCCTGTGATCGCCTTACTGGGGGATACGTAACCTCCACCGATAAACTCATCTTT. Encoded protein: CACDRLTGGYVTSTDKLIF.

V gene TRDV1 combines with J gene TRDJ1; TRDD3 matches 11 bases. The V gene end was trimmed by 5 bases and the J gene end by 4 bases; junction bases not matched to a gene: 30. This CDR3 has 23 amino acids. Germline values: CDR1 TSWWSYY, CDR2 QGS. The CDR3 here is CALGPHIGGTSLLYWGIIDKLIF. The CDR3 DNA reads as TGTGCTCTTGGGCCCCACATAGGGGGTACCTCGCTTTTGTACTGGGGGATAATCGATAAACTCATCTTT.

In this sample, this clone is medium-sized. CDR3 in DNA: TGTGCTCTTGGGGTAAAGGGTAGCACGCATAATGCCTGGGGGATACTTTACACCGATAAACTCATCTTT. Protein: CALGVKGSTHNAWGILYTDKLIF. This chain uses TRDV1 with TRDJ1; TRDD3 matches at 11 bases. The CDR3 covers 23 residues. Germline-derived CDR1 and CDR2 are TSWWSYY and QGS. The V gene end was trimmed by 4 bases and the J gene end by 0 bases; junction bases not matched to a gene: 25.

The chain has TRDV2 and TRDJ1, with D maybe TRDD3 (5 bases). The CDR3 length is 15 residues. V lost 0 bases, J lost 0 bases, and 10 bases lay in between. CDR1 is GEAIGNYY, CDR2 EKD, per germline. The CDR3 DNA follows: TGTGCCTGTGACACCCTAAAGGGGGACACCGATAAACTCATCTTT. This encodes CACDTLKGDTDKLIF.

This clone counts as medium-sized. The V call is TRDV2, the J call TRDJ1; 7 positions match TRDD3. The V gene's germline CDR1 is GEAIGNYY and CDR2 EKD. The CDR3 consists of 17 residues. Trimming removed 3 bases from V and 0 bases from J; junction bases left unmatched: 12. CDR3 amino acids: CACDGVGGDDNTDKLIF. The CDR3 DNA follows: TGTGCCTGTGACGGCGTTGGGGGGGATGACAACACCGATAAACTCATCTTT.

This clone came up a few times. The rearrangement uses TRDV2 and TRDJ2, with 8 bases lining up with TRDD3. This CDR3 region has 14 residues. Germline V lookup: CDR1 GEAIGNYY, CDR2 EKD. V lost 3 bases, J lost 4 bases, and 3 bases stayed unmatched. The CDR3 region has the DNA TGTGCCTGTGACGGGATACGCCAGACAGCACAACTCTTCTTT. Protein product: CACDGIRQTAQLFF.

Notes on this clone: The sample has other DNA sequences that encode this CDR3 too. This sequence joins TRDV1 and TRDJ1; D remains unclear. Germline V gene lookup returns CDR1 TSWWSYY and CDR2 QGS. The CDR3 contains 16 residues. Trimming took off 5 bases at V and 3 bases at J, with 19 bases between the two ends. This CDR3 is CALGPPRCLIADKLIF. CDR3 DNA: TGTGCTCTTGGGCCTCCACGGTGTTTGATCGCCGATAAACTCATCTTT.

The chain combines TRDV1 with TRDJ1; 7 bases are a match to TRDD3. Trimming cost V 1 base and J 8 bases; bases outside gene matches: 10. CDR1 and CDR2 (germline): TSWWSYY, QGS. The CDR3 consists of 15 residues. CDR3 nucleotides: TGTGCTCTTGGGGAACGACGCACTGGGGATCCCAAACTCATCTTT. It is translated as CALGERRTGDPKLIF.

This clone was seen a handful of times. Only one base separates this from a far larger clonotype, so it likely reflects a read error. This chain connects TRDV2 to TRDJ1; D perhaps matches TRDD3 (6 bases). This CDR3 has 14 residues. Germline CDR1 GEAIGNYY, CDR2 EKD. CDR3 DNA sequence: TGTGCCTGTGGCACCTGGGGATACACCGATAAACTCATCTTT. Protein sequence: CACGTWGYTDKLIF.

The table lists this clone with a few counts. This rearrangement joins TRDV1 to TRDJ1; D is possibly TRDD3 (5 bases). The ends were cut back, 2 bases at V and 0 bases at J, with 25 bases in the middle. The germline V gene encodes CDR1 TSWWSYY and CDR2 QGS. The CDR3 is made up of 20 amino acids. The CDR3 DNA reads TGTGCTCTTGGGGAATCCCCCCCTTTACCGTACTGGCCCTACACCGATAAACTCATCTTT. It specifies CALGESPPLPYWPYTDKLIF.

This chain joins TRDV1 and TRDJ1, with D tentatively TRDD3 (6 bases). The ends were cut back, 2 bases at V and 9 bases at J, with 16 bases in the middle. Germline V gene sequence: CDR1 TSWWSYY, CDR2 QGS. This CDR3 has 14 residues. The DNA for the CDR3 is TGTGCTCTTGGGGAAACCTGGGGCTCACAGGAACTCATCTTT. It codes for CALGETWGSQELIF.

This clone was seen only a few times. The CDR3, as DNA: TGTGCTCTTGGGGGCATAGGTCGAGCGGTCGTACTGGGGGTGTACACCGATAAACTCATCTTT. Translated, it gives CALGGIGRAVVLGVYTDKLIF. V is TRDV1 and J is TRDJ1; TRDD3 matches at 8 bases. After removal of 4 bases from V and 0 bases from J, the junction contained 22 bases not matched to a gene. In germline, CDR1 is TSWWSYY, CDR2 QGS. This CDR3 has 21 residues.

This sequence joins TRDV2 and TRDJ1; 10 bases agree with TRDD3. This CDR3 has 19 residues. Trimming at V came to 3 bases and at J to 4 bases, leaving 19 bases not matched to a gene. The germline V gene encodes CDR1 GEAIGNYY and CDR2 EKD. In DNA form, the CDR3 reads TGTGCCTGTGACTCCCTTTCCGGGCCTGGGGGATATTTTGGCGATAAACTCATCTTT. Its protein is CACDSLSGPGGYFGDKLIF.

On this clone itself: The identical CDR3 is also encoded by other nucleotide sequences in the sample. The V gene is TRDV1, the J gene TRDJ1, with TRDD3 identical over 13 bases. Germline values: CDR1 TSWWSYY, CDR2 QGS. Germline trimming cut 4 bases from V and 10 bases from J; bases unmatched to any gene: 18. This CDR3 is built from 18 residues. Here the CDR3 reads CALGGPLVYWGIRGGLIF. For the CDR3, the DNA is TGTGCTCTTGGGGGACCCCTTGTGTACTGGGGGATACGCGGAGGACTCATCTTT.

This clone was observed a few times. This chain links TRDV3 with TRDJ1, with a weak D call TRDD3 (5 bases). Germline values: CDR1 TVYSNPD, CDR2 GDNSRS (reference sequence). The CDR3 extends over 13 amino acids. V was trimmed by 3 bases and J by 8 bases, leaving 19 bases between them. CDR3 sequence: CALGAGYKRKLIF. CDR3 DNA sequence: TGTGCCTTGGGGGCGGGGTACAAGAGAAAACTCATCTTT. The complete variable domain, with remaining parts taken from reference TRDV3 and TRDJ1, reads CDKVTQSSPDQTVASGSEVVLLCTYDTVYSNPDLFWYRIRPDYSFQFVFYGDNSRSEGADFTQGRFSVKHILTQKAFHLVISPVRTEDSATYYCALGAGYKRKLIFGKGTRVTVEP.

This clone was seen only a few times. As DNA, the CDR3 is TGTGCTCTTGGGGACACTTCCTATGCAGGGGGATGCCCTCCCCTCATCTTT. Amino acid sequence: CALGDTSYAGGCPPLIF. V usage is TRDV1 and J usage is TRDJ1; the D gene could be TRDD2 or TRDD3 (7 bases each). Germline V lookup: CDR1 TSWWSYY, CDR2 QGS. This CDR3 is 17 amino acids long. V shed 3 bases and J shed 11 bases, with 28 bases lying between them.

V usage is TRDV1 and J usage is TRDJ1; 13 bases map to TRDD3. This CDR3 is 23 amino acids long. CDR1 and CDR2 from the germline V gene are TSWWSYY and QGS. V shed 0 bases, J shed 2 bases, and the junction held 21 bases outside the gene matches. CDR3 DNA: TGTGCTCTTGGGGAACTAGGCCCCTTTTCCCAGATCCACTGGGGGATACGAACCGATAAACTCATCTTT. Translated, it gives CALGELGPFSQIHWGIRTDKLIF.

This clone has more than one count but fewer than ten. A read error is possible here, since a much larger clone lies one base away. The rearrangement joins TRDV2 to TRDJ1; 13 bases are a match to TRDD3. CDR1 is GEAIGNYY, CDR2 EKD, per germline. V was clipped by 5 bases and J by 0 bases; unmatched bases: 14. The CDR3 has 19 residues. This CDR3 is CACGHVPLGDTGDTDKLIF. CDR3 nucleotides: TGTGCCTGTGGCCATGTCCCACTGGGGGATACGGGAGACACCGATAAACTCATCTTT.

The gene calls are TRDV3 and TRDJ1; 12 positions match TRDD3. The junction had 11 bases not matched to a gene; V was cut back by 1 base and J by 2 bases. CDR1 and CDR2 from the germline V gene are TVYSNPD and GDNSRS (reference sequence). This CDR3 is built from 17 residues. The CDR3 DNA sequence: TGTGCCTTTAATTTCCTCTGGGGGATACGCAGGACCGATAAACTCATCTTT. This translates into CAFNFLWGIRRTDKLIF.

A few counts support this clone. This may be a read error, as it is one base from a much larger clone. Distinct nucleotide sequences in the sample also encode this CDR3. The chain has TRDV2 and TRDJ1; 11 bases match TRDD3. The germline V gene encodes CDR1 GEAIGNYY and CDR2 EKD. The CDR3 is made up of 23 amino acids. The J segment lost 6 bases and the V segment lost 0 bases, leaving 29 bases of the junction unmatched. The CDR3 DNA reads as TGTGCCTGTGACACCGGAGGATTGAGGGTACTGGGGGATAAAGAGGCGAAAGCTAATAAACTCATCTTT. Amino acids: CACDTGGLRVLGDKEAKANKLIF.

The V gene went uncalled, while the J gene is TRDJ1; the DNA was not used to check the table's D call, TRDD3. This CDR3 spans 21 amino acids. The chain's CDR3 is CAPGEALPRTGGYKGPDKLIF. The DNA for the CDR3 is TGTGCTCCTGGGGAGGCGCTTCCTCGTACTGGGGGATATAAGGGACCCGATAAACTCATCTTT.

This clone is judged medium-sized. CDR3 protein: CALGEPTGILSDKLIF. The CDR3 coding sequence is TGTGCTCTTGGGGAGCCGACGGGGATACTATCCGATAAACTCATCTTT. The V and J genes are TRDV1 and TRDJ1; the match to TRDD3 covers 8 bases. The CDR3 has 16 residues. V gave up 3 bases and J gave up 3 bases; unmatched junction bases: 9. Germline V gene sequence: CDR1 TSWWSYY, CDR2 QGS.

In its sample, this clone is medium-sized. The chain combines TRDV3 with TRDJ4; 9 nucleotides agree with TRDD3. Losses at the gene ends were 1 base for V and 0 bases for J; bases not matched to a gene: 15. This CDR3 is 17 amino acids long. CDR1 and CDR2 (germline): TVYSNPD, GDNSRS (reference sequence). Written as DNA, the CDR3 is TGTGCCTTTATATCGGGTCCCCCGTACTGGGGGACCAGACCCCTGATCTTT. This codes for CAFISGPPYWGTRPLIF.

This clone came up a few times. A far larger clone differs by one base, so this is likely a read error. The sample has other DNA sequences that encode this CDR3 too. V is TRDV2 and J is TRDJ1, with unresolved D. The CDR3 runs 15 residues. Trimming cost V 1 base and J 3 bases, with 14 bases left between them. Germline CDR1 GEAIGNYY, CDR2 EKD. The CDR3 coding sequence is TGTGCCTGTGACACAATCGGAAGAAGGGCCGATAAACTCATCTTT. Its protein is CACDTIGRRADKLIF.